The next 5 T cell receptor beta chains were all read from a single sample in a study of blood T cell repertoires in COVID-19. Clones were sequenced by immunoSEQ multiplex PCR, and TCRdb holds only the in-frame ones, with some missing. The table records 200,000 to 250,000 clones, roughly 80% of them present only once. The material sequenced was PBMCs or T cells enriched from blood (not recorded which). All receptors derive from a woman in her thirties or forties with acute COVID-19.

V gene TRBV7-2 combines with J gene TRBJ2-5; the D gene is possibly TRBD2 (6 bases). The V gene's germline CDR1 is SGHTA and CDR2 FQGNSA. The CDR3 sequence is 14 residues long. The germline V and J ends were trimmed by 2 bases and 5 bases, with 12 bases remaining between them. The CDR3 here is CASSLMGGGETQYF. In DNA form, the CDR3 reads TGTGCCAGCAGCTTAATGGGGGGAGGCGAGACCCAGTACTTC.

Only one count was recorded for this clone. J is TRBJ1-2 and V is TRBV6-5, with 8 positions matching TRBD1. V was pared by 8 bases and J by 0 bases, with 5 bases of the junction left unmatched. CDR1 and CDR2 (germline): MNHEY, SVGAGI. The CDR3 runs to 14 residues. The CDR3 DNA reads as TGTGCCAGCGGGGACAGGAGTACTAACTATGGCTACACCTTC. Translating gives CASGDRSTNYGYTF.

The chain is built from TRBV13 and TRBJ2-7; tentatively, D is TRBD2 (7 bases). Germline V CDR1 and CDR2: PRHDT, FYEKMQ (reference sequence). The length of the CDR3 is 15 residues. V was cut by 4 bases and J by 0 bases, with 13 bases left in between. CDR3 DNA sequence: TGTGCCAGCAGCTCGCGGGGGCGACCCTCCTACGAGCAGTACTTC. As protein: CASSSRGRPSYEQYF.

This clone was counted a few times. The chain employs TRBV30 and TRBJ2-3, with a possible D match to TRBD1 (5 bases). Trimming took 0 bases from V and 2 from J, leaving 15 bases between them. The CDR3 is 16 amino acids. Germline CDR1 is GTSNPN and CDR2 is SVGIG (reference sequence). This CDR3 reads CAWSVRAGLLTDTQYF. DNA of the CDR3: TGTGCCTGGAGTGTACGCGCAGGGTTACTCACAGATACGCAGTATTTT.

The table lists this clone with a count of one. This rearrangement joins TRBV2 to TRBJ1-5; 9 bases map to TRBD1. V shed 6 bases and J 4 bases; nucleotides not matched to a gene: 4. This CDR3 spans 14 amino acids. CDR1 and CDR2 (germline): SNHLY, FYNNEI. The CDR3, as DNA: TGTGCCAGCAGGGAGGGACAGGGAAATCAGCCCCAGCATTTT. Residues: CASREGQGNQPQHF.